This entry features one T cell receptor (beta chain) sequence. Its antigen is not identified. The source of the sample is a study of T-cell memory formation after mild COVID-19. Study-wide results and caveats: Pre-infection memory held some responding clones, suggesting pre-existing cross-reactive T cells responded. Shrinking CD4+ clones were chiefly CM and EM; CD8+ ones were chiefly EMRA.

CDR1 is KGHDR and CDR2 is SFDVKD in the germline V gene. This CDR3 contains 12 residues. V was cut by 2 bases and J by 14 bases, with 13 bases left in between. TCRdb re-derived calls from the 5' RACE reads in MiXCR, one entry per CDR3 protein. Among some 310,000 distinct CDR3 sequences listed, 20% to 25% were seen once. Source material: PBMCs or a T cell subset sorted from them (not recorded which). V gene TRBV24-1 combines with J gene TRBJ2-3, with a possible D match to TRBD2 (7 bases). This clonotype was sampled from a man in his late teens or twenties who had mild COVID-19 (a few samples of this study predate the infection). Cell type and time point are not known. CDR3 sequence: CATSDYAGEGYF. The CDR3 coding sequence is TGTGCCACCAGTGATTACGCAGGGGAGGGGTATTTT.